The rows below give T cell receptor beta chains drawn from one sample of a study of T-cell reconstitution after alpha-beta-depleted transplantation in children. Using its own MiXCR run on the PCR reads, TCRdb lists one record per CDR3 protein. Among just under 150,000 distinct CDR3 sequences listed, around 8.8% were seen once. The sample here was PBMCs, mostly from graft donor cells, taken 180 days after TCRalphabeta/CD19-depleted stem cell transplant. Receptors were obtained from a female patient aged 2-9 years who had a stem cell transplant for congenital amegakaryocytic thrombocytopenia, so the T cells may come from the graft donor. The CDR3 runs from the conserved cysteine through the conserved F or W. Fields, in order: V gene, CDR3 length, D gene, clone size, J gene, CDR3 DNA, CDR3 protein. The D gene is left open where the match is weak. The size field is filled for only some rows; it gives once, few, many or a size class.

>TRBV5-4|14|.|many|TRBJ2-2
TGTGCCAGCAGCTACACAATCAACACCGGGGAGCTGTTTTTT
CASSYTINTGELFF
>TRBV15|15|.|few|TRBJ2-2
TGTGCCACCAGTTTGTGGGGCCAGTCGAGCGGGGAGCTGTTTTTT
CATSLWGQSSGELFF
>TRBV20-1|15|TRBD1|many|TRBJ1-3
TGCAGTGCTAGAGTCGGGACAGGGAGTGGAAACACCATATATTTT
CSARVGTGSGNTIYF
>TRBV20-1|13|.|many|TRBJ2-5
TGCAGTGCTAGAGATTGGGAACAAGAGACCCAGTACTTC
CSARDWEQETQYF
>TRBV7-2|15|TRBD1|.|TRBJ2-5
TGTGCCAGCAGCTTAACGGGACAGGGGCAAGAGACCCAGTACTTC
CASSLTGQGQETQYF
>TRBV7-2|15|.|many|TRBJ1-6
TGTGCCAGCAGCTTAGTAGGGGATCCTAATTCACCCCTCCACTTT
CASSLVGDPNSPLHF
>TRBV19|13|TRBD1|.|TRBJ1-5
TGTGCCAGTAGAGGACAGGCGTATCAGCCCCAGCATTTT
CASRGQAYQPQHF
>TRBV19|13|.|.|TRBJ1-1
TGTGCCAGTAGGCGCCGTCAGGGCACTGAAGCTTTCTTT
CASRRRQGTEAFF
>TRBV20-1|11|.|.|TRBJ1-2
TGCAGTGCCCGGGAGGGAAACGGCTACACCTTC
CSAREGNGYTF
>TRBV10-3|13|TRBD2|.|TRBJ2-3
TGTGCCATCAGTAGGGACTACACAGATACGCAGTATTTT
CAISRDYTDTQYF
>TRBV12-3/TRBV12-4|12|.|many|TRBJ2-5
TGTGCCAGCGGGGTAGAGGTGGAGACCCAGTACTTC
CASGVEVETQYF
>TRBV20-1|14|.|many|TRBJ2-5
TGCAGTGCTAGGAGGAGGGGGTTCGAAGAGACCCAGTACTTC
CSARRRGFEETQYF
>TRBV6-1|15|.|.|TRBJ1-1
TGTGCCAGCAGCCCGCAGAGAAGCCATAACACTGAAGCTTTCTTT
CASSPQRSHNTEAFF
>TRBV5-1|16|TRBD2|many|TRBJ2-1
TGCGCCAGCAGCACCCTTGGCGGGAGATCCTACAATGAGCAGTTCTTC
CASSTLGGRSYNEQFF
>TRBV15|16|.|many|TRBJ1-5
TGTGCCACCAGCGCTCGGGACACCCGAGTGGGACAGCCCCAGCATTTT
CATSARDTRVGQPQHF
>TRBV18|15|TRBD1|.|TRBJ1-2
TGTGCCAGCTCACCGGAGGACAGGGATGACTATGGCTACACCTTC
CASSPEDRDDYGYTF
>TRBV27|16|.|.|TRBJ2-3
TGTGCCAGCAGTTTTGTACCAGCAAGAGGCACAGATACGCAGTATTTT
CASSFVPARGTDTQYF
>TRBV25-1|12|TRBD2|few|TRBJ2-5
TGTGCCAGCAGTGGACTAGCGGATACCCAGTACTTC
CASSGLADTQYF
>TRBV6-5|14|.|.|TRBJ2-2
TGTGCCAGCAGTTACACCGGGGACGTTGGGGAGCTGTTTTTT
CASSYTGDVGELFF
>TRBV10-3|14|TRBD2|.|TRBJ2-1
TGTGCCATCAGTGGGACTAGCGGGGGGACTGAGCAGTTCTTC
CAISGTSGGTEQFF
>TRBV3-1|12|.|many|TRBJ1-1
TGTGCCAGCAGCCAAGGAGGGAGTGAAGCTTTCTTT
CASSQGGSEAFF
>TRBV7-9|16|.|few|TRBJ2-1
TGTGCCAGCAGCTTAAAAGCAGGGGGGAGATACAATGAGCAGTTCTTC
CASSLKAGGRYNEQFF
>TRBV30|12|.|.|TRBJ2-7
TGTGCCTGGAGTGTTACTAGCAAGGAGCAGTACTTC
CAWSVTSKEQYF
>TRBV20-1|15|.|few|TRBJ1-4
TGCAGTGCTAGAGATCTAGCCCGGAGCGGTGAAAAACTGTTTTTT
CSARDLARSGEKLFF